Listed below are T cell receptor beta chains from one sample, sequenced in a study of blood T cell repertoires in COVID-19. Profiled with immunoSEQ multiplex PCR; TCRdb holds only in-frame clones, not every one. The sample holds some 64,000 clones, about 77% seen once. The sample consisted of peripheral blood. The receptor source for this set is an elderly man with active or convalescent COVID-19. Each CDR3 is given with its conserved first and last residue. Each record gives: D gene, J gene, clone size, V gene, CDR3 DNA, CDR3 protein. D genes are given only for firm matches. Clone size appears in some rows only: once, few, many, or a class for an expanded clone.

D: -
J: TRBJ2-1
size: once
V: TRBV4-3
DNA: TGCGCCAGCAGCCAAGATAACGGGATACATGGGAATGAGCAGTTCTTC
CDR3: CASSQDNGIHGNEQFF

D: -
J: TRBJ1-5
size: -
V: TRBV2
DNA: TGTGCCAGCAGTGATTGGGGCCGACAGCCCCAGCATTTT
CDR3: CASSDWGRQPQHF

D: -
J: TRBJ2-1
size: -
V: TRBV2
DNA: TGTGCCAGCAATAGAAACCGCTACAATGAGCAGTTCTTC
CDR3: CASNRNRYNEQFF

D: -
J: TRBJ2-3
size: -
V: TRBV4-2
DNA: TGTGCCAGCAGCCAAGGGACTATCACAGATACGCAGTATTTT
CDR3: CASSQGTITDTQYF

D: -
J: TRBJ1-6
size: -
V: TRBV2
DNA: TGTGCCAGCAGGGGGGAGGGGGGTTCACCCCTCCACTTT
CDR3: CASRGEGGSPLHF

D: TRBD2
J: TRBJ2-1
size: -
V: TRBV27
DNA: TGTGCCAGCAGTTTATCGCCCAGCGGGAGGAGTTACAATGAGCAGTTCTTC
CDR3: CASSLSPSGRSYNEQFF

D: -
J: TRBJ2-3
size: -
V: TRBV6-6
DNA: TGTGCCAGCAGTTACTCCAACAGGGTGAAAACAGATACGCAGTATTTT
CDR3: CASSYSNRVKTDTQYF

D: -
J: TRBJ1-3
size: -
V: TRBV6-5
DNA: TGTGCCAGCAGTTATGGCTTTATCACCTCTGGAAACACCATATATTTT
CDR3: CASSYGFITSGNTIYF

D: -
J: TRBJ1-1
size: -
V: TRBV29-1
DNA: TGCAGCGTTACAGGTGGGAACACTGAAGCTTTCTTT
CDR3: CSVTGGNTEAFF

D: -
J: TRBJ1-5
size: few
V: TRBV7-3
DNA: TGTGCCAGCAGCTTAACGTACAGCGGGCAATCAGCCCCAGCATTT
CDR3: CASSLTYSGQSAPAF

D: TRBD1
J: TRBJ2-7
size: -
V: TRBV28
DNA: TGTGCCAGCCTGACAGGGGATAGCTACGAGCAGTACTTC
CDR3: CASLTGDSYEQYF

D: -
J: TRBJ2-5
size: -
V: TRBV4-3
DNA: TGCGCCAGCAGCCAAGATTACGGCGGGTACCTGCAAGAGACCCAGTACTTC
CDR3: CASSQDYGGYLQETQYF

D: TRBD2
J: TRBJ2-1
size: -
V: TRBV7-2
DNA: TGTGCCAGCAGCCCCTACTTTAGCGGGGGGAACTACAATGAGCAGTTCTTC
CDR3: CASSPYFSGGNYNEQFF

D: TRBD1
J: TRBJ2-7
size: few
V: TRBV11-3
DNA: TGTGCCAGCAGCCCGACTGGACAGGGTAGGAACGAGCAGTACTTC
CDR3: CASSPTGQGRNEQYF

D: TRBD1
J: TRBJ2-5
size: -
V: TRBV6-5
DNA: TGTGCCAGCAGTAGGACTTGGGACAGGGGAGAGACCCAGTACTTC
CDR3: CASSRTWDRGETQYF

D: -
J: TRBJ2-3
size: -
V: TRBV27
DNA: TGTGCCAGCAGTTCCCAGCGAAGCACAGATACGCAGTATTTT
CDR3: CASSSQRSTDTQYF

D: -
J: TRBJ2-7
size: -
V: TRBV6-6
DNA: TGTGCCAGCAGCCCCAGCTCCTACGAGCAGTACTTC
CDR3: CASSPSSYEQYF

D: TRBD2
J: TRBJ2-1
size: -
V: TRBV9
DNA: TGTGCCAGCGGGTCAACTAGCGGAAATAACAATGAGCAGTTCTTC
CDR3: CASGSTSGNNNEQFF

D: -
J: TRBJ1-2
size: -
V: TRBV6-2/TRBV6-3
DNA: TGTGCCAGCAGTCAAGGGAGAACTAACTATGGCTACACCTTC
CDR3: CASSQGRTNYGYTF

D: -
J: TRBJ1-2
size: -
V: TRBV7-9
DNA: TGTGCCAGTGGGGGGAATGGCTACACCTTC
CDR3: CASGGNGYTF

D: TRBD1
J: TRBJ2-1
size: -
V: TRBV24-1
DNA: TGTGCCATAGGCCCAGGGGGAACATACAATGAGCAGTTCTTC
CDR3: CAIGPGGTYNEQFF

D: TRBD1
J: TRBJ1-4
size: -
V: TRBV28
DNA: TGTGCCAGCAGCCGGGCAACAGGGGGCTTTGTTGAAAAACTGTTTTTT
CDR3: CASSRATGGFVEKLFF

D: TRBD1
J: TRBJ1-2
size: -
V: TRBV10-3
DNA: TGTGCCATCAGGGAAGGACAGGGATCCAACTATGGCTACACCTTC
CDR3: CAIREGQGSNYGYTF

D: -
J: TRBJ2-7
size: -
V: TRBV29-1
DNA: TGCAGCGTTGAATTCCAGGGATTCTACGAGCAGTACTTC
CDR3: CSVEFQGFYEQYF

D: TRBD1
J: TRBJ1-5
size: -
V: TRBV27
DNA: TGTGCCAGCAGTGACGACAGGGATCAGCCCCAGCATTTT
CDR3: CASSDDRDQPQHF